The 25 T cell receptor beta chains given below trace back to one sample, sequenced in a study of blood T cell dynamics during melanoma immunotherapy. Time point defined: week 3, after first cycle of checkpoint inhibitor. Sequenced by immunoSEQ multiplex PCR; TCRdb stores in-frame clones only, minus some. The sample contains thousands of clones, over 75% of which appear only once. The sequencing here drew on blood, taken from a patient treated with checkpoint blockade. The receptors stem from a human donor with melanoma.

The rearrangement links TRBV4-1 to TRBJ1-6; TRBD1 might be the D (6 bases). Germline V gives CDR1 MGHRA, CDR2 YSYEKL. This CDR3 has 14 residues. The V end was cut by 8 bases, the J end by 10 bases, with 18 bases between. CDR3 nucleotides: TGCGCCAGCGGGAACCCTCAGGGGCTGTCACCCCTCCACTTT. This encodes CASGNPQGLSPLHF.

This clone was seen a handful of times. V usage is TRBV6-4 and J usage is TRBJ2-1, with 11 positions matching TRBD2. Germline-derived CDR1 and CDR2 are MRHNA and SNTAGT. The CDR3 covers 15 residues. Trimming removed 0 bases from V and 6 bases from J; junction bases left unmatched: 1. The CDR3 loop is CASSDSSGGANEQFF. In DNA form, the CDR3 reads TGTGCCAGCAGTGACTCTAGCGGGGGGGCCAATGAGCAGTTCTTC.

The gene calls are TRBV4-1 and TRBJ2-7; D gene ambiguous. V was cut by 4 bases and J by 3 bases, with 10 bases left in between. Germline CDR1 MGHRA, CDR2 YSYEKL. This CDR3 has 13 residues. CDR3 DNA: TGCGCCAGCAGCCTTACCACAGTCTACGAGCAGTACTTC. Its protein is CASSLTTVYEQYF.

V and J are TRBV9 and TRBJ2-1, with D perhaps TRBD2 (7 bases). The V end lost 0 bases, the J end lost 1 base, and 11 bases lay between the germline ends. From germline, CDR1 is SGDLS and CDR2 YYNGEE. There are 16 residues in the CDR3. This CDR3 is CASSVVGGLSYNEQFF. For the CDR3, the DNA is TGTGCCAGCAGCGTAGTCGGGGGGCTATCCTACAATGAGCAGTTCTTC.

The DNA for the CDR3 is TGTGCCAGCTCACCAGGCTTTAACTATGGCTACACCTTC. It translates to CASSPGFNYGYTF. This chain links TRBV18 with TRBJ1-2; D not certain. This CDR3 spans 13 amino acids. Trimming removed 2 bases from V and 1 base from J, with 5 bases in between. Germline CDR1 and CDR2: KGHSH and LQKENI.

The chain is built from TRBV11-3 and TRBJ2-3, with D hard to call. The CDR3 is 15 amino acids. Trimming took 2 bases from V and 1 from J, leaving 10 bases between them. The germline V gene encodes CDR1 SGHNT and CDR2 YENEEA. The CDR3 region has the DNA TGTGCCAGCAGCTTACGTGCTTCGGGCACAGATACGCAGTATTTT. This encodes CASSLRASGTDTQYF.

This chain joins TRBV7-2 and TRBJ2-5; perhaps TRBD1 as D (6 bases). Trimming took off 5 bases at V and 14 bases at J, with 18 bases between the two ends. This CDR3 comprises 12 residues. CDR1 is SGHTA and CDR2 is FQGNSA in the germline V gene. The CDR3 DNA reads TGTGCCAGCAGCCTGTCCGGGACACCTCTTTACTTC. Translated: CASSLSGTPLYF.

The V call is TRBV4-3, the J call TRBJ1-2; no definite D call. CDR3 length equals 18 residues. Germline-derived CDR1 and CDR2 are LGHNA and YSLEER. V was clipped by 1 base and J by 0 bases, with 18 bases between them. The CDR3 bases are TGCGCCAGCAGCCAAGCAGCGCCGGGAACCCTAGCTAACTATGGCTACACCTTC. This translates into CASSQAAPGTLANYGYTF.

V gene TRBV2 combines with J gene TRBJ1-3; 8 nucleotides align to TRBD1. The CDR3 runs 13 residues. J was trimmed by 6 bases and V by 6 bases; bases with no gene match: 4. CDR1 and CDR2 (germline): SNHLY, FYNNEI. CDR3 sequence: CASSLDRANTIYF. The CDR3 DNA sequence: TGTGCCAGCAGCCTGGACAGGGCAAACACCATATATTTT.

The DNA of the CDR3 is TGCGCCAGCAGCCACGGGACAGTATCCTACAATGAGCAGTTCTTC. This encodes CASSHGTVSYNEQFF. The chain combines TRBV4-1 with TRBJ2-1; 7 nucleotides agree with TRBD1. The V gene end was trimmed by 3 bases and the J gene end by 1 base; junction bases not matched to a gene: 3. The CDR3 loop spans 15 amino acids. CDR1 and CDR2 (germline): MGHRA, YSYEKL.

J is TRBJ1-1 and V is TRBV27; D perhaps matches TRBD1 (5 bases). The V end was cut by 5 bases, the J end by 1 base, with 11 bases between. The germline V gene has CDR1 MNHEY and CDR2 SMNVEV (reference sequence). The CDR3 is 14 amino acids. The CDR3 DNA sequence: TGTGCCAGCAGTACCCGGACAACGAACACTGAAGCTTTCTTT. Protein product: CASSTRTTNTEAFF.

This sequence joins TRBV30 and TRBJ2-5, with a weak D call TRBD1 (6 bases). The V gene lost 3 bases and the J gene lost 7 bases, with 12 bases spanning the gap. The CDR3 length is 12 residues. Germline CDR1 is GTSNPN and CDR2 is SVGIG (reference sequence). The CDR3 reads CAWRGAGPTQYF. The CDR3 DNA reads TGTGCCTGGAGGGGGGCCGGGCCGACCCAGTACTTC.

The J gene is TRBJ1-1, the V gene TRBV10-3; D uncertain. Germline CDR1 reads ENHRY; CDR2 reads SYGVKD. V gave up 10 bases and J gave up 2 bases, with 11 bases separating them. The CDR3 spans 12 residues. The CDR3: CATKSSNTEAFF. CDR3 bases: TGTGCCACCAAATCGAGCAACACTGAAGCTTTCTTT.

The J gene is TRBJ2-6, the V gene TRBV19; unclear D gene. CDR1 is LNHDA, CDR2 SQIVND, per germline (reference sequence). Trimming stripped 5 bases from V and 5 bases from J, with 22 bases between. The CDR3 contains 18 residues. DNA of the CDR3: TGTGCCAGTAGTCGGAGTTTGACATCACAAAGTCGGGCCAACGTCCTGACTTTC. Its translation is CASSRSLTSQSRANVLTF.

This clone has just one count. The CDR3 sequence is CATSRVGTDTQYF. CDR3 bases: TGTGCCACCTCTAGGGTGGGCACAGATACGCAGTATTTT. The chain uses TRBV11-2 and TRBJ2-3; D uncertain. From germline, CDR1 is SGHAT and CDR2 FQNNGV. With 10 bases removed from V and 1 base from J, the gap between germline ends came to 12 bases. The CDR3 is made up of 13 amino acids.

The genes are TRBV30 and TRBJ1-5; no reliable D call. The CDR3 is made up of 14 amino acids. V was trimmed by 0 bases and J by 1 base, leaving 7 bases between them. Germline CDR1 is GTSNPN and CDR2 is SVGIG (reference sequence). CDR3 bases: TGTGCCTGGAGTGTACGGGCAAGCAATCAGCCCCAGCATTTT. This gives the protein CAWSVRASNQPQHF.

The V call is TRBV5-1, the J call TRBJ2-5; 10 nucleotides agree with TRBD1. The ends lost 3 bases at V and 3 bases at J; junction bases unmatched: 5. This CDR3 is 15 amino acids long. Germline values: CDR1 SGHRS, CDR2 YFSETQ. The CDR3 is CASSYTGTGEETQYF. In nucleotides, the CDR3 is TGCGCCAGCAGCTACACCGGGACAGGGGAAGAGACCCAGTACTTC.

This chain uses TRBV7-6 with TRBJ2-5; 9 bases map to TRBD1. This CDR3 comprises 14 residues. Germline CDR1 SGHVS, CDR2 FNYEAQ. The V segment lost 5 bases and the J segment 5 bases; nucleotides outside the gene matches: 6. In DNA, the CDR3 is TGTGCCAGCAGCGAAAACAGGGGGCAGGAGACCCAGTACTTC. Translated, it gives CASSENRGQETQYF.

The chain couples TRBV7-2 to TRBJ2-1, with 9 positions matching TRBD2. The length of the CDR3 is 16 residues. V lost 4 bases, J lost 4 bases, and 8 bases stayed unmatched. Germline-derived CDR1 and CDR2 are SGHTA and FQGNSA. The CDR3 bases are TGTGCCAGCAGCTCTATGCCAGCGGGGGGATACAATGAGCAGTTCTTC. This translates into CASSSMPAGGYNEQFF.

V is TRBV30 and J is TRBJ2-1, with TRBD2 identical over 9 bases. CDR1 is GTSNPN and CDR2 is SVGIG in the germline V gene (reference sequence). The CDR3 length is 15 residues. V lost 5 bases to trimming and J lost 1 base; unmatched junction nucleotides: 6. The CDR3: CAWGMTSGSYNEQFF. DNA of the CDR3: TGTGCCTGGGGTATGACTAGCGGTTCCTACAATGAGCAGTTCTTC.

The gene calls are TRBV6-5 and TRBJ2-1; D remains ambiguous. There are 13 residues in the CDR3. The germline V and J ends were trimmed by 0 bases and 4 bases, with 4 bases remaining between them. From germline, CDR1 is MNHEY and CDR2 SVGAGI. In nucleotides, the CDR3 is TGTGCCAGCAGTTACTCCCTTTACAATGAGCAGTTCTTC. It codes for CASSYSLYNEQFF.

This clone was found once. The V call is TRBV15, the J call TRBJ2-5; D remains unclear. This CDR3 region has 13 residues. V was shortened by 1 base and J by 3 bases, with 6 bases between the two germline ends. Germline values: CDR1 LNHNV, CDR2 YYDKDF (reference sequence). CDR3: CATSRGLKETQYF. CDR3 bases: TGTGCCACCAGCAGAGGACTTAAAGAGACCCAGTACTTC.

The V call is TRBV5-1, the J call TRBJ1-6; 12 positions match TRBD1. CDR3 length: 15 residues. The V segment lost 4 bases and the J segment 10 bases; nucleotides outside the gene matches: 6. From germline, CDR1 is SGHRS and CDR2 YFSETQ. CDR3: CASSAGTGGISPLHF. The CDR3 DNA sequence: TGCGCCAGCAGCGCCGGGACAGGGGGCATCTCACCCCTCCACTTT. Complete variable domain (other parts from reference TRBV5-1 and TRBJ1-6): KAGVTQTPRYLIKTRGQQVTLSCSPISGHRSVSWYQQTPGQGLQFLFEYFSETQRNKGNFPGRFSGRQFSNSRSEMNVSTLELGDSALYLCASSAGTGGISPLHFGNGTRLTVT.

The CDR3 here is CASSELTSGEDTQYF. The CDR3 nucleotides are TGTGCCAGCAGCGAACTAACTAGCGGGGAAGATACGCAGTATTTT. The chain recombines TRBV9 with TRBJ2-3, with TRBD2 matching over 10 bases. V shed 3 bases and J 5 bases; nucleotides not matched to a gene: 6. The CDR3 length is 15 residues. Germline values: CDR1 SGDLS, CDR2 YYNGEE.

The chain is built from TRBV7-8 and TRBJ2-7, with no clear D. V lost 5 bases to trimming and J lost 2 bases, with 7 bases between them. The germline CDR1 and CDR2 sequences are SGHVS and FQNEAQ. This CDR3 region has 12 residues. For the CDR3, the DNA is TGTGCCAGCAGCCCTCACACCTACGAGCAGTACTTC. Protein: CASSPHTYEQYF.